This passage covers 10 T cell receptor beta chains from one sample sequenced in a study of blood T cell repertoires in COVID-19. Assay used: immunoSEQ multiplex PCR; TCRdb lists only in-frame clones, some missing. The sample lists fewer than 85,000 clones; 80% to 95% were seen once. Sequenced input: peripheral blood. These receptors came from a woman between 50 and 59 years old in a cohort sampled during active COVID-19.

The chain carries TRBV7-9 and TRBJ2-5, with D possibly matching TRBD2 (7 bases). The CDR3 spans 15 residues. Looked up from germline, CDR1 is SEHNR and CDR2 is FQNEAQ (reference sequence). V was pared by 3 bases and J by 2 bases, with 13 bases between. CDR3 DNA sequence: TGTGCCAGCAGCTTTTCGGGGGGCCTTCAAGAGACCCAGTACTTC. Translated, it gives CASSFSGGLQETQYF.

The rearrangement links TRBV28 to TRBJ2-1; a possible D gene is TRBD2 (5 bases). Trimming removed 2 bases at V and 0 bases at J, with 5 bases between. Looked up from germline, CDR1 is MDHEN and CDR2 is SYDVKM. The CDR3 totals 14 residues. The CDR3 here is CASSLGGSYNEQFF. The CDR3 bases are TGTGCCAGCAGTTTAGGAGGCTCCTACAATGAGCAGTTCTTC.

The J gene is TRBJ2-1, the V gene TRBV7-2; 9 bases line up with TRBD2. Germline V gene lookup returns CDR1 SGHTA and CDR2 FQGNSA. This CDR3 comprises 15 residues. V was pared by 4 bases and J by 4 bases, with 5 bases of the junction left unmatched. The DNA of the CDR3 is TGTGCCAGCAGCTCTAGCGGGACTGTTTACAATGAGCAGTTCTTC. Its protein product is CASSSSGTVYNEQFF.

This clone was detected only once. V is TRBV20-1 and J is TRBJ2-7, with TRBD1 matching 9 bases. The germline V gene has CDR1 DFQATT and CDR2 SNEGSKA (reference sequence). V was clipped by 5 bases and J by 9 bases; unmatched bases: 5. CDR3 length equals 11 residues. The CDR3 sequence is CSASGQGRQYF. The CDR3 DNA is TGCAGTGCTTCCGGACAGGGGAGGCAGTACTTC.

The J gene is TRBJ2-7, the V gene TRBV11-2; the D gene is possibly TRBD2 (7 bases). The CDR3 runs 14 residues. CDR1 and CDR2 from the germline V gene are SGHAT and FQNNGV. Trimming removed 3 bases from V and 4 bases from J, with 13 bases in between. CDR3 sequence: CASSLAGAGYEQYF. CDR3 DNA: TGTGCCAGCAGCTTGGCGGGGGCAGGGTACGAGCAGTACTTC.

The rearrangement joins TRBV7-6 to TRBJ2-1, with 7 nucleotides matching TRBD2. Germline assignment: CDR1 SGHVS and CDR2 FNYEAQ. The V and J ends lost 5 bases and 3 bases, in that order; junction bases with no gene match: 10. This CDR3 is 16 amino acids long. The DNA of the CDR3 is TGTGCCAGCAGCAAAAAGCCACGGGGGGACTACAATGAGCAGTTCTTC. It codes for CASSKKPRGDYNEQFF. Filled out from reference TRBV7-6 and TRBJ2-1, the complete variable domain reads GAGVSQSPRYKVTKRGQDVALRCDPISGHVSLYWYRQALGQGPEFLTYFNYEAQQDKSGLPNDRFSAERPEGSISTLTIQRTEQRDSAMYRCASSKKPRGDYNEQFFGPGTRLTVL.

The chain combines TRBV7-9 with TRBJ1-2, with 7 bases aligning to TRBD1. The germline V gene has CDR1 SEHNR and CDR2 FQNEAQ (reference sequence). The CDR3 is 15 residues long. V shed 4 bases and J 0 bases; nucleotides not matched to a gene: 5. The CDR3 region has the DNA TGTGCCAGCAGCTCCAGGGACAGAGCTAACTATGGCTACACCTTC. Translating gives CASSSRDRANYGYTF.

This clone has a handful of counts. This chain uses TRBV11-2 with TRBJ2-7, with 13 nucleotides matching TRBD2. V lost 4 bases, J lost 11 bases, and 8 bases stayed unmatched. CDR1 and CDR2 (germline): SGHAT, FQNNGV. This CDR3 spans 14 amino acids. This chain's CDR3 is CASSSRTSGSTEYF. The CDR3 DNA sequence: TGTGCCAGCAGCTCCCGGACTAGCGGGAGTACGGAGTACTTC.

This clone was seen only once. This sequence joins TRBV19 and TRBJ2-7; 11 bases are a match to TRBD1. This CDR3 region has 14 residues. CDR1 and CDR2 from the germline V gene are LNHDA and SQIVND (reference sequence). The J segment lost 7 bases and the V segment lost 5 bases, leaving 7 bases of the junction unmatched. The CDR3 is CASSGGQGAREQYF. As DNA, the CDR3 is TGTGCCAGTAGTGGAGGACAGGGGGCGAGGGAGCAGTACTTC.

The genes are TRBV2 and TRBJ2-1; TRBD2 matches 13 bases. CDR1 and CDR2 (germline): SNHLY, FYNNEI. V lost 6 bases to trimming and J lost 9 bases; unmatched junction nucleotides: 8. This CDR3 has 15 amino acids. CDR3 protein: CASSLLAGGGSEQFF. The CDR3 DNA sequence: TGTGCCAGCAGCCTACTAGCGGGAGGGGGGTCTGAGCAGTTCTTC.